The rows below give T cell receptor beta chains drawn from one sample of a study of blood T cells in healthy people across ages. TCRdb used MiXCR to reprocess the 5' RACE reads, holding one entry per CDR3 protein. The data hold roughly 800,000 distinct CDR3 sequences, with less than 70% observed a single time. Sequenced: blood. The source of these receptors is an elderly man in good health. CDR3s include the opening cysteine and the closing phenylalanine or tryptophan. The order of the fields is J gene, V gene, clone size, D gene, CDR3 DNA, CDR3 protein. D genes are given only for firm matches. Size tells how often a clone was seen (once, few, many) or the class of an expanded clone, and some rows leave it out.

J: TRBJ2-7; V: TRBV10-3; size: -; D: -; DNA: TGTGCCATCGGTGAGTCGTACAGAACCTACGAGCAGTACTTC; CDR3: CAIGESYRTYEQYF
J: TRBJ2-7; V: TRBV14; size: -; D: TRBD2; DNA: TGTGCCAGCGGACGGAGCGGGAGCGTCGAGCAGTACTTC; CDR3: CASGRSGSVEQYF
J: TRBJ2-7; V: TRBV12-3/TRBV12-4; size: -; D: -; DNA: TGTGCCAGCAGTTACGGACTACCTACAGACGAGCAGTACTTC; CDR3: CASSYGLPTDEQYF
J: TRBJ2-1; V: TRBV11-1; size: few; D: TRBD1; DNA: TGTGCCAGCAGCCCTCTAGGACAGGCCTCCTACAATGAGCAGTTCTTC; CDR3: CASSPLGQASYNEQFF
J: TRBJ1-1; V: TRBV25-1; size: -; D: TRBD1; DNA: TGTGCCAGCAGTGAACTTGGACAGGGGGCGCCGACTGAAGCTTTCTTT; CDR3: CASSELGQGAPTEAFF
J: TRBJ2-5; V: TRBV4-1; size: few; D: -; DNA: TGCGCCAGCAGCCAAGGGGGGAACCGGCCCCAAGAGACCCAGTACTTC; CDR3: CASSQGGNRPQETQYF
J: TRBJ1-1; V: TRBV5-1; size: -; D: -; DNA: TGCGCCAGCAGCTTGGTGGTCTCGGAGGTGGGGGCTGAAGCTTTCTTT; CDR3: CASSLVVSEVGAEAFF
J: TRBJ2-2; V: TRBV5-1; size: -; D: -; DNA: TGCGCCAGCCGGGAGCTGTTTTTT; CDR3: CASRELFF
J: TRBJ2-7; V: TRBV7-2; size: few; D: -; DNA: TGTGCCAGCAGCGCCAACAGGCTGGGGCCCTACGAGCAGTACTTC; CDR3: CASSANRLGPYEQYF
J: TRBJ2-7; V: TRBV6-6; size: -; D: -; DNA: TGTGCCAGCACCCCGGGGGCGGTGAGCTCCTACGAGCAGTACTTC; CDR3: CASTPGAVSSYEQYF
J: TRBJ2-2; V: TRBV2; size: -; D: TRBD2; DNA: TGTGCCAGCAGTGAACCTAGCGGGAGGGATCGGATCACCGGGGAGCTGTTTTTT; CDR3: CASSEPSGRDRITGELFF
J: TRBJ2-5; V: TRBV7-9; size: -; D: TRBD1; DNA: TGTGCCAGCAGCTTAGCTGGACAGGGACGGGGAGAGACCCAGTACTTC; CDR3: CASSLAGQGRGETQYF
J: TRBJ2-1; V: TRBV2; size: once; D: TRBD1; DNA: TGTGCCAGCAGTGACCTCGACAGGGGAACCAATGAGCAGTTCTTC; CDR3: CASSDLDRGTNEQFF
J: TRBJ2-2; V: TRBV28; size: -; D: TRBD2; DNA: TGTGCCAGCAGTTTATTTCTAGCGGGAATCACCGGGGAGCTGTTTTTT; CDR3: CASSLFLAGITGELFF
J: TRBJ2-3; V: TRBV7-3; size: many; D: -; DNA: TGTGCCAGCAGCGCCAGTAGCACAGATACGCAGTATTTT; CDR3: CASSASSTDTQYF
J: TRBJ1-5; V: TRBV24-1; size: few; D: TRBD1; DNA: TGTGCCACCAGTGGCGGGACAGGCAATCAGCCCCAGCATTTT; CDR3: CATSGGTGNQPQHF
J: TRBJ2-7; V: TRBV5-1; size: once; D: TRBD2; DNA: TGCGCCAGCAGCTTGGGACTAGCGGCTATCTACGAGCAGTACTTC; CDR3: CASSLGLAAIYEQYF
J: TRBJ1-2; V: TRBV6-5; size: -; D: -; DNA: TGTGCCAGCAGTGACTGGGCTAACTATGGCTACACCTTC; CDR3: CASSDWANYGYTF
J: TRBJ2-3; V: TRBV20-1; size: -; D: -; DNA: TGCAGTGCTAGAATCCAGGGTTCTACAGATACGCAGTATTTT; CDR3: CSARIQGSTDTQYF
J: TRBJ2-1; V: TRBV6-1; size: -; D: -; DNA: TGTGCCAGCAGTGAACCAGGCTATCCATACAATGAGCAGTTCTTC; CDR3: CASSEPGYPYNEQFF
J: TRBJ1-2; V: TRBV10-3; size: -; D: TRBD1; DNA: TGTGCCATCAGTGAGTCGAACAGGGGAGACTATGGCTACACCTTC; CDR3: CAISESNRGDYGYTF
J: TRBJ1-2; V: TRBV6-1; size: -; D: TRBD1; DNA: TGTGCCAGCACTGACAGGGCGGATGGCTACACCTTC; CDR3: CASTDRADGYTF
J: TRBJ1-2; V: TRBV20-1; size: -; D: -; DNA: TGCAGTGCGCGGGCAGGAGGCTCCTATGGCTACACCTTC; CDR3: CSARAGGSYGYTF
J: TRBJ2-3; V: TRBV2; size: -; D: TRBD1; DNA: TGTGCCAGCACCTTGACAGGGAAGGGCGCGTATTTT; CDR3: CASTLTGKGAYF
J: TRBJ2-5; V: TRBV2; size: -; D: -; DNA: TGTGCCAGCATCTGGCGAGAGACCCAGTACTTC; CDR3: CASIWRETQYF
J: TRBJ2-7; V: TRBV2; size: -; D: -; DNA: TGTGCCAGCAGCGAGCGGCAGGGAGACTACGAGCAGTACTTC; CDR3: CASSERQGDYEQYF
J: TRBJ2-5; V: TRBV4-2; size: few; D: TRBD2; DNA: TGTGCCAGCAGCCAAGGGCGGGAGCTAAAGGAGGAGACCCAGTACTTC; CDR3: CASSQGRELKEETQYF
J: TRBJ1-4; V: TRBV4-2; size: once; D: TRBD1; DNA: TGTGCCAGCAGAACTGACAGGGATAATGAAAAACTGTTTTTT; CDR3: CASRTDRDNEKLFF
J: TRBJ1-4; V: TRBV7-9; size: once; D: TRBD1; DNA: TGTGCCAGCAGCTCCCCGGGACAGCTAGCAACTAATGAAAAACTGTTTTTT; CDR3: CASSSPGQLATNEKLFF
J: TRBJ2-7; V: TRBV11-2; size: -; D: -; DNA: TGTACCAGCAGCTTAGGCCGTCCATTAACCTACGAGCAGTACTTC; CDR3: CTSSLGRPLTYEQYF